Listed below are T cell receptor beta chains from one sample, sequenced in a study of T cells in Graves' hyperthyroidism and ophthalmopathy. TCRdb independently ran MiXCR on the multiplex PCR reads; one entry per CDR3 protein. Here the sample spans approximately 620,000 distinct CDR3 sequences, about 15% being singletons. Sequenced sample: blood. The receptors come from a woman younger than 45 with Graves' hyperthyroidism that later progressed to Graves' ophthalmopathy. CDR3s leave out the opening cysteine and the closing phenylalanine or tryptophan.

>TRBV27|TRBJ1-1
ASSPQLRFTEAF
>TRBV27|TRBJ2-1
ASRGDRGYEQF
>TRBV28|TRBJ1-1
ASSLPGAQNTEAF
>TRBV11-2|TRBJ2-7
ASSLELTYEQY
>TRBV12-3/TRBV12-4|TRBJ2-2
ASSYRVLF
>TRBV7-8|TRBJ2-7
ASSLPGLAGGEQY
>TRBV5-4|TRBJ1-2
ASAPVGDTTIHGYT
>TRBV27|TRBJ2-1
ASSLSGAKYNEQF
>TRBV20-1|TRBJ1-2
SATRNTGFYGYGYT
>TRBV30|TRBJ1-5
AWSGPRGHQPQH
>TRBV18|TRBJ2-1
ASSPGDGDEQF
>TRBV6-1|TRBJ2-3
ASSTALAGGFTDTQY
>TRBV7-2|TRBJ1-2
ASSPPGGNGYT
>TRBV6-1|TRBJ2-2
ASRPVAGGPGELF
>TRBV28|TRBJ2-5
ASSLGGRWGAGTHETQY
>TRBV30|TRBJ2-3
AWVPSGSRSTDTQY
>TRBV6-2/TRBV6-3|TRBJ1-5
ASQGAKGNQPQH
>TRBV11-2|TRBJ2-1
ASSGGGTSSYNEQF
>TRBV6-1|TRBJ2-7
ASRRAIQGYEQY
>TRBV12-5|TRBJ2-1
ASGWTGGYNEQF
>TRBV3-1|TRBJ1-2
ASTSLNYGYT
>TRBV28|TRBJ1-4
ASSSSRGQFFEKLF
>TRBV20-1|TRBJ1-1
SAISGGNTEAF
>TRBV29-1|TRBJ1-1
SVEEYGENTEAF
>TRBV12-3/TRBV12-4|TRBJ1-1
ASSLSGVNTEAF
>TRBV29-1|TRBJ1-1
SVGHRGGGDTEAF
>TRBV2|TRBJ1-4
ASSFYEKLF
>TRBV30|TRBJ1-3
AWSRNTIY
>TRBV3-1|TRBJ2-7
ASSPTGLLYEQY
>TRBV5-1|TRBJ2-7
ASSLELGQPLDHEQY
>TRBV7-9|TRBJ2-7
ASSGSSGGPYYEQY
>TRBV20-1|TRBJ2-1
SARATSGRDNEQF
>TRBV19|TRBJ2-1
ASTASGNEQF
>TRBV2|TRBJ2-1
ASSRDLYNEQF
>TRBV29-1|TRBJ1-2
SVERRGGYGYT
>TRBV27|TRBJ2-3
ASTNPGTSGGGTDTQY
>TRBV2|TRBJ2-5
ASSGHEEREVLSKETQY
>TRBV11-3|TRBJ1-2
ASSPQERDGYT
>TRBV6-1|TRBJ1-2
ASSTPQGARRYT
>TRBV4-1|TRBJ2-7
ASSVRTGEGYEQY
>TRBV15|TRBJ1-1
ATSTGLAYDTEAF
>TRBV14|TRBJ2-1
ASSPSWSGNNEQF
>TRBV25-1|TRBJ2-1
ASSGPTSGTYNEQF
>TRBV12-3/TRBV12-4|TRBJ1-2
ASSLRGPAGYT
>TRBV5-1|TRBJ2-1
ASSHRSGTANEQF
>TRBV7-2|TRBJ2-4
ASSPDRDFNIQY
>TRBV24-1|TRBJ2-2
ATPSGQGDTGELF